A single sample gave rise to the 10 T cell receptor beta chains below, sequenced in a study of shared clonotypes between healthy human individuals. TCRdb keeps only in-frame clones here, not all; method: immunoSEQ multiplex PCR. The sample contains over a million clones, 75% to 85% of which appear only once. Sample: memory CD4+ T cells from PBMCs. As to subset: CD45RA-negative fraction. These receptors came from a man aged 18 to 30 in good health. Some clones in this sample may be carry-over from other donors' samples.

This chain links TRBV19 with TRBJ2-7, with D perhaps matching TRBD1 (6 bases). The germline V gene encodes CDR1 LNHDA and CDR2 SQIVND (reference sequence). The CDR3 is 13 amino acids. The V end was cut by 7 bases, the J end by 1 base, with 11 bases between. CDR3 sequence reads: CASTPRGSYEQYF. DNA of the CDR3: TGTGCCAGTACCCCCAGGGGATCCTACGAGCAGTACTTC.

The chain combines TRBV28 with TRBJ1-2, with a tentative D call TRBD1 (5 bases). The CDR3 covers 15 residues. The germline gives CDR1 MDHEN, CDR2 SYDVKM. The V and J ends lost 7 bases and 4 bases respectively, with 19 bases between them. The CDR3 protein is CASTSGGGHGYGYTF. DNA of the CDR3: TGTGCCAGCACCTCGGGGGGAGGGCACGGCTATGGCTACACCTTC.

Only a few counts were recorded for this clone. The genes are TRBV9 and TRBJ1-2; weak D call: TRBD1 (5 bases). Germline assignment: CDR1 SGDLS and CDR2 YYNGEE. CDR3 length: 14 amino acids. Trimming pared 0 bases from V and 8 bases from J, leaving 14 bases between. The DNA of the CDR3 is TGTGCCAGCAGCGTAGGGGGGACGGTGGCCGGCTACACCTTC. It codes for CASSVGGTVAGYTF. The variable domain in full, completed from reference TRBV9 and TRBJ1-2, reads DSGVTQTPKHLITATGQRVTLRCSPRSGDLSVYWYQQSLDQGLQFLIQYYNGEERAKGNILERFSAQQFPDLHSELNLSSLELGDSALYFCASSVGGTVAGYTFGSGTRLTVV.

This clone was counted only a few times. This is likely an artifact of a read error, given a far larger clone one base away. This sample also contains other DNA sequences that code for the same CDR3. This chain links TRBV30 with TRBJ1-1; D is undetermined. The germline gives CDR1 GTSNPN, CDR2 SVGIG (reference sequence). The length of the CDR3 is 11 residues. The chain's CDR3 is CAWSGAPEAFF. In DNA form, the CDR3 reads TGTGCCTGGAGTGGTGCCCCTGAAGCCTTCTTT.

The chain carries TRBV27 and TRBJ2-7, with D tentatively TRBD1 (5 bases). The CDR3 is 15 amino acids. Germline CDR1 is MNHEY and CDR2 is SMNVEV (reference sequence). The germline V and J ends were trimmed by 4 bases and 0 bases, with 13 bases remaining between them. CDR3 protein: CASSSDSLSSYEQYF. As DNA, the CDR3 is TGTGCCAGCAGTTCTGACAGTTTAAGCTCCTACGAGCAGTACTTC.

The sample holds a few counts of this clone. The same CDR3 can be traced to other DNA sequences in this sample. The chain carries TRBV2 and TRBJ2-3; 13 bases are shared with TRBD2. This CDR3 spans 14 amino acids. In germline, CDR1 is SNHLY, CDR2 FYNNEI. With 9 bases clipped from V and 3 bases from J, the junction kept 3 bases outside the gene matches. CDR3 sequence reads: CASGLAGVTDTQYF. In DNA form, the CDR3 reads TGTGCCAGTGGACTAGCGGGAGTTACAGATACGCAGTATTTT.

The rearrangement joins TRBV29-1 to TRBJ1-2; no clear D gene. From germline, CDR1 is SQVTM and CDR2 ANQGSEA. With 0 bases removed from V and 0 bases from J, the gap between germline ends came to 8 bases. This CDR3 contains 14 residues. As DNA, the CDR3 is TGCAGCGTTGAAGATCGGGGAGCTAACTATGGCTACACCTTC. It yields the protein CSVEDRGANYGYTF.

A word on this clone: The sample carries other DNA sequences with the same CDR3. The chain links TRBV28 to TRBJ1-5; D possibly corresponds to TRBD1 (5 bases). This CDR3 has 14 residues. Germline CDR1 and CDR2: MDHEN and SYDVKM. Trimming pared 2 bases from V and 2 bases from J, leaving 7 bases between. The CDR3 protein is CASSLQGGNQPQHF. In DNA, the CDR3 is TGTGCCAGCAGTTTACAGGGCGGCAATCAGCCCCAGCATTTT. Full variable domain (outside the CDR3, taken from reference TRBV28 and TRBJ1-5): DVKVTQSSRYLVKRTGEKVFLECVQDMDHENMFWYRQDPGLGLRLIYFSYDVKMKEKGDIPEGYSVSREKKERFSLILESASTNQTSMYLCASSLQGGNQPQHFGDGTRLSIL.

The V call is TRBV2, the J call TRBJ2-2, with TRBD1 matching 9 bases. Germline CDR1 and CDR2: SNHLY and FYNNEI. This CDR3 is 14 amino acids long. J lost 6 bases, V lost 6 bases, and 5 bases had no gene match. CDR3 protein: CASRGTGWAGELFF. The CDR3 DNA sequence: TGTGCCAGCAGAGGGACAGGGTGGGCCGGGGAGCTGTTTTTT. The complete variable domain, with remaining parts taken from reference TRBV2 and TRBJ2-2, reads EPEVTQTPSHQVTQMGQEVILRCVPISNHLYFYWYRQILGQKVEFLVSFYNNEISEKSEIFDDQFSVERPDGSNFTLKIRSTKLEDSAMYFCASRGTGWAGELFFGEGSRLTVL.

The gene calls are TRBV7-9 and TRBJ2-1; 10 nucleotides line up with TRBD2. Looked up from germline, CDR1 is SEHNR and CDR2 is FQNEAQ (reference sequence). J lost 7 bases, V lost 1 base, and 10 bases had no gene match. This CDR3 comprises 17 residues. The CDR3 DNA reads as TGTGCCAGCAGCTTAGGTGGATCTAGCGGGAGAATAAATGAGCAGTTCTTC. Amino acid sequence: CASSLGGSSGRINEQFF.